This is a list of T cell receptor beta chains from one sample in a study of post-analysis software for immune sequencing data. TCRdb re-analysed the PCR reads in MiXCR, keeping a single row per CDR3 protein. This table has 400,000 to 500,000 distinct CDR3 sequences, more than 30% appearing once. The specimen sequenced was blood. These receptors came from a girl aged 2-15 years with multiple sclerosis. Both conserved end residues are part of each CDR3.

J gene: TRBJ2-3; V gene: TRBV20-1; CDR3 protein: CSARGQGAGDTQYF
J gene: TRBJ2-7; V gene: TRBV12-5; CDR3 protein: CASGLVPSGRIYEQYF
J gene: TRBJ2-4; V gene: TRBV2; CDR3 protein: CASSQGLAKNIQYF
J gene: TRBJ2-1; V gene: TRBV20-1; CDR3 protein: CSARVGGRAVEQFF
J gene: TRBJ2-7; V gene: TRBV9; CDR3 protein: CASSVNQVSYEQYF
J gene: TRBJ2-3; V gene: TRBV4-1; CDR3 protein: CASSQDPGQGTDTQYF
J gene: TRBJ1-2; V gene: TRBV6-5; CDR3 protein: CASSYGTGDLVGYTF
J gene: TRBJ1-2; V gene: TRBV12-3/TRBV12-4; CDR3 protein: CASSPTGPQPWSYTF
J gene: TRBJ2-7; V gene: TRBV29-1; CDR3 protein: CSVGPGQKTTYEQYF
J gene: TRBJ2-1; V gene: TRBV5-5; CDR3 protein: CASSLDRGEYNEQFF
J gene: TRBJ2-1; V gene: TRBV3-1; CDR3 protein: CASSPKPTSGRVWSYNEQFF
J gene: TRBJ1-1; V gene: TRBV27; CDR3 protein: CASSLSEQGRGLTEAFF
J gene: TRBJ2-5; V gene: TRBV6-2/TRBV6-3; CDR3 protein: CASSSSRGRTQETQYF
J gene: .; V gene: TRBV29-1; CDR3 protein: CSVGQPYEQYF
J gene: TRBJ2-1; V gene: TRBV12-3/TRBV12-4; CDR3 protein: CASSLRSNGPDNEQFF
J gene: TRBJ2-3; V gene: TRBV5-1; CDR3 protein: CASSLGRGPTDTQYF
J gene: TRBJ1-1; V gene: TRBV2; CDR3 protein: CASSSGHTEAFF
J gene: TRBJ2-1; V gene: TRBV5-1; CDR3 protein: CASSPWGGSPPGEQFF
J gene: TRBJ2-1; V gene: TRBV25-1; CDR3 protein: CASRPRGREARNEQFF
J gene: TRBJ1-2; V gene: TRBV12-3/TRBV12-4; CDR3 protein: CASSRERRGYGYTF
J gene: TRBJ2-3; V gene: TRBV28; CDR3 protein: CASDSEPSTDTQYF
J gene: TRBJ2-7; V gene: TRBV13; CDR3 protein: CASSFLAGGIYEQYF
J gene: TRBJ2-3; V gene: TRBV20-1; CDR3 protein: CSVDTQYF
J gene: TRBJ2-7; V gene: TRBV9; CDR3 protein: CASSVGLAGGNSYEQYF
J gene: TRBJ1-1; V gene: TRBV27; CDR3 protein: CASSWTGRPEAFF
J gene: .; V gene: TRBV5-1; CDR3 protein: CANSLAEQYF
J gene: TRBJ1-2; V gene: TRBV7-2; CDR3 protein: CASSLEQGTYGYTF
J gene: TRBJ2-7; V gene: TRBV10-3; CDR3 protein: CAIRASVGKYIVGSYEQYF
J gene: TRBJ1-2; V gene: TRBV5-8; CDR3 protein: CASSYPTAGADLYGYTF
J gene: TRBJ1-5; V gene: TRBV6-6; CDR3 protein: CASSYSGLENQPQHF
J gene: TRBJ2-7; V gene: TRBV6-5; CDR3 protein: CASSYSALLGTGAYEQYF
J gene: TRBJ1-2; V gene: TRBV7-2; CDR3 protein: CASSLDFPRGYTF
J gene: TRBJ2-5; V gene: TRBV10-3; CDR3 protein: CAISVWGQETQYF
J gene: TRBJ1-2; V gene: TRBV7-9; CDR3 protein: CASSLIGTNYGYTF
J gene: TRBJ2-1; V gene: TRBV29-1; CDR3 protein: CSVESRGQAYHDQQFF
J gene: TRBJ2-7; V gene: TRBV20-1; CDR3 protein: CSARELAGSTLEQYF
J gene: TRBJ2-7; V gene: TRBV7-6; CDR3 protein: CASSLSLQGAMHEQYF
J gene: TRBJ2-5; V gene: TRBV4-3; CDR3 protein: CASSHTHNQETQYF
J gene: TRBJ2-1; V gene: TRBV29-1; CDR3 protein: CSVEEDRGDEQFF
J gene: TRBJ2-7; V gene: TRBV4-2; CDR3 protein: CASSLTRGGPSYEQYF